The 17 T cell receptor beta chains presented below share a single source sample, sequenced in a study of OX40 agonist ivuxolimab in advanced cancers. The table came from immunoSEQ multiplex PCR; TCRdb's copy has only in-frame clones and leaves some out. The sample carries some 82,000 clones, roughly nine tenths recorded once. The sequenced sample was CD4+ or CD8+ T cells sorted from blood, obtained in a trial of the OX40 agonist ivuxolimab. The receptors originated from an adult with an advanced solid tumor such as melanoma, head and neck, liver or kidney cancer.

The chain carries TRBV30 and TRBJ1-1, with D hard to call. In germline, CDR1 is GTSNPN, CDR2 SVGIG (reference sequence). The length of the CDR3 is 14 residues. V was clipped by 0 bases and J by 0 bases, with 8 bases between them. CDR3 loop: CAWSVLPVNTEAFF. The CDR3 region has the DNA TGTGCCTGGAGTGTACTACCCGTGAACACTGAAGCTTTCTTT. The full variable domain, rest sourced from reference TRBV30 and TRBJ1-1, is SQTIHQWPATLVQPVGSPLSLECTVEGTSNPNLYWYRQAAGRGLQLLFYSVGIGQISSEVPQNLSASRPQDRQFILSSKKLLLSDSGFYLCAWSVLPVNTEAFFGQGTRLTVV.

The chain is built from TRBV28 and TRBJ2-7; 7 nucleotides agree with TRBD1. CDR3 length: 15 residues. V trimming: 4 bases; J trimming: 2 bases; junction bases outside the gene matches: 8. Looked up from germline, CDR1 is MDHEN and CDR2 is SYDVKM. The CDR3 loop reads CASSSTSTGTYEQYF. The CDR3 DNA is TGTGCCAGCAGTTCGACGTCGACAGGGACCTACGAGCAGTACTTC.

CDR3 sequence: CASREDSLLNQPQHF. In DNA form, the CDR3 reads TGTGCCAGCAGAGAAGACAGTCTTCTAAATCAGCCCCAGCATTTT. The V call is TRBV6-6, the J call TRBJ1-5; a possible D gene is TRBD1 (5 bases). Germline V gene lookup returns CDR1 MNHNY and CDR2 SVGAGI (reference sequence). The CDR3 covers 15 residues. Trimming stripped 6 bases from V and 4 bases from J, with 16 bases between.

The chain carries TRBV19 and TRBJ2-6; TRBD2 agrees at 7 bases. This CDR3 comprises 15 residues. V lost 5 bases to trimming and J lost 2 bases; unmatched junction nucleotides: 3. Germline V CDR1 and CDR2: LNHDA, SQIVND (reference sequence). CDR3: CASSGRDPGANVLTF. DNA for the CDR3: TGTGCCAGTAGTGGGAGGGACCCTGGGGCCAACGTCCTGACTTTC.

The count of this clone is one. The chain couples TRBV11-2 to TRBJ2-5, with D tentatively TRBD2 (5 bases). This CDR3 contains 13 residues. Trimming shortened V by 8 bases and J by 3 bases, and 13 bases separated the two germline ends. Germline V CDR1 and CDR2: SGHAT, FQNNGV. The CDR3 region has the DNA TGTGCCAGCGCCCAACTGGAGGAAGAGACCCAGTACTTC. This codes for CASAQLEEETQYF.

J is TRBJ1-1 and V is TRBV11-3; possible D gene TRBD1, 6 bases. CDR3 length equals 15 residues. With 2 bases removed from V and 1 base from J, the gap between germline ends came to 11 bases. The germline CDR1 and CDR2 sequences are SGHNT and YENEEA. The CDR3: CASSLRGARNTEAFF. The CDR3 bases are TGTGCCAGCAGCTTACGGGGGGCCCGGAACACTGAAGCTTTCTTT.

V is TRBV21-1 and J is TRBJ2-7; the table's D gene call, TRBD2, was not cross checked with the DNA. TRBV21-1 is reported as a pseudogene. CDR3 length equals 10 residues. The chain's CDR3 is CASSKREQYF. The CDR3 DNA reads as TGTGCCAGCAGCAAACGCGAGCAGTACTTC.

The gene calls are TRBV6-6 and TRBJ2-5; D ambiguous. The CDR3 runs to 12 residues. V lost 6 bases to trimming and J lost 5 bases, with 10 bases between them. Per germline, CDR1 MNHNY and CDR2 SVGAGI (reference sequence). The chain's CDR3 is CASSTFRETQYF. The CDR3 coding sequence is TGTGCCAGCAGCACCTTCAGGGAGACCCAGTACTTC.

The chain combines TRBV7-9 with TRBJ1-1; D is undetermined. There are 12 residues in the CDR3. Germline CDR1 is SEHNR and CDR2 is FQNEAQ (reference sequence). V dropped 5 bases and J dropped 7 bases, with 11 bases sitting between them. CDR3 protein: CASSVLAGEAFF. The DNA for the CDR3 is TGTGCCAGCAGCGTCTTGGCGGGTGAAGCTTTCTTT.

The rearrangement joins TRBV2 to TRBJ2-7, with 8 bases aligning to TRBD1. The CDR3 consists of 15 residues. Germline-derived CDR1 and CDR2 are SNHLY and FYNNEI. Trimming removed 5 bases from V and 2 bases from J; junction bases left unmatched: 8. The CDR3 loop reads CASSTDRVLTYEQYF. The DNA for the CDR3 is TGTGCCAGCAGTACGGACAGGGTCCTCACCTACGAGCAGTACTTC.

Only one count was recorded for this clone. The chain has TRBV7-9 and TRBJ2-5; D possibly uses TRBD1 or TRBD2 (6 bases each). This CDR3 is 16 amino acids long. Looked up from germline, CDR1 is SEHNR and CDR2 is FQNEAQ (reference sequence). Trimming removed 2 bases at V and 2 bases at J, with 15 bases between. This CDR3 reads CASSLWDSQGQETQYF. Written as DNA, the CDR3 is TGTGCCAGCAGCTTATGGGACTCCCAGGGGCAAGAGACCCAGTACTTC.

J is TRBJ2-3 and V is TRBV7-2; D call uncertain. Germline CDR1 is SGHTA and CDR2 is FQGNSA. The CDR3 spans 16 residues. Trimming took 5 bases from V and 0 from J, leaving 15 bases between them. CDR3 DNA: TGTGCCAGCAGCCACGTCCGGAAATCTAGCACAGATACGCAGTATTTT. Its protein is CASSHVRKSSTDTQYF.

The V call is TRBV5-1, the J call TRBJ1-4, with D unresolved. Trimming removed 1 base from V and 8 bases from J, with 6 bases in between. The CDR3 length is 12 residues. Per the germline V gene, CDR1 is SGHRS and CDR2 is YFSETQ. The DNA of the CDR3 is TGCGCCAGCAGCTTGATGGGGGAAAAACTGTTTTTT. Residues: CASSLMGEKLFF.

The chain joins TRBV5-6 to TRBJ2-3; a possible D gene is TRBD1 (5 bases). The length of the CDR3 is 16 residues. With 4 bases removed from V and 0 bases from J, the gap between germline ends came to 15 bases. CDR1 SGHDT and CDR2 YYEEEE come from the germline V gene. CDR3 DNA sequence: TGTGCCAGCAGCAGGGGCTCCATGTCTAGCACAGATACGCAGTATTTT. Translating it yields CASSRGSMSSTDTQYF.

About this clone itself: This sample includes further DNA sequences coding for the same CDR3. The rearrangement links TRBV6-6 to TRBJ1-5, with 8 nucleotides matching TRBD1. Trimming at V came to 7 bases and at J to 4 bases, leaving 3 bases not matched to a gene. The germline V gene encodes CDR1 MNHNY and CDR2 SVGAGI (reference sequence). The CDR3 extends over 13 amino acids. Written as DNA, the CDR3 is TGTGCCAGCACCGGACAGGGAAATCAGCCCCAGCATTTT. This translates into CASTGQGNQPQHF.

V and J are TRBV7-9 and TRBJ2-2; D is perhaps TRBD2 (6 bases). The CDR3 covers 14 residues. The ends were cut back, 5 bases at V and 4 bases at J, with 11 bases in the middle. The germline V gene has CDR1 SEHNR and CDR2 FQNEAQ (reference sequence). The CDR3 region is CASSPMGGTGELFF. Here the CDR3 DNA reads TGTGCCAGCAGCCCCATGGGGGGCACCGGGGAGCTGTTTTTT.

This chain links TRBV7-3 with TRBJ2-7; TRBD2 aligns across 10 bases. The V gene's germline CDR1 is SGHTA and CDR2 FQGTGA. After removal of 2 bases from V and 3 bases from J, the junction contained 4 bases not matched to a gene. The CDR3 length is 15 residues. CDR3 amino acids: CASSLGPSGSYEQYF. CDR3 coding DNA: TGTGCCAGCAGCTTAGGTCCTAGCGGGAGCTACGAGCAGTACTTC.